These 28 T cell receptor beta chains share one sample of origin, sequenced in a study of read filtering for tumor transcriptome and immune sequencing. This library used roughly 400 ng RNA and molecular barcoded adaptors spanning alpha/delta and beta/gamma chains. One entry per CDR3 protein, called by TCRdb with MiXCR from the reads. The repertoire holds 60,000 or so distinct CDR3 sequences, with around 19% as singletons. Sequencing used a population of CD138-negative cells sorted from bone marrow. All receptors derive from a donor older than 35 with multiple myeloma.

A few counts support this clonotype. The chain has TRBV28 and TRBJ2-7; D ambiguous. The CDR3 spans 15 residues. V lost 3 bases and J lost 5, with 17 bases in between. Per the germline V gene, CDR1 is MDHEN and CDR2 is SYDVKM. CDR3 residues: CASSFDGPRFHEQYF. The CDR3 DNA is TGTGCCAGCAGTTTCGACGGGCCTCGGTTCCACGAGCAGTACTTC.

This clonotype appeared a few times. This CDR3 reads CASTPGADYGYTF. The CDR3 bases are TGTGCCAGTACCCCTGGAGCTGACTATGGCTACACCTTC. The chain has TRBV19 and TRBJ1-2; D gene ambiguous. CDR1 is LNHDA, CDR2 SQIVND, per germline (reference sequence). This CDR3 has 13 residues. The V and J ends lost 7 bases and 3 bases respectively, with 12 bases between them.

This clonotype has ten or more counts. The chain carries TRBV20-1 and TRBJ1-6; D ambiguous. V lost 4 bases and J 5 bases, leaving 9 bases between the germline ends. Germline V gives CDR1 DFQATT, CDR2 SNEGSKA (reference sequence). The CDR3 consists of 13 residues. The CDR3 here is CSATLGNNSPLHF. The CDR3 DNA follows: TGCAGTGCTACCTTGGGGAATAATTCACCCCTCCACTTT.

The chain joins TRBV7-9 to TRBJ2-7; TRBD2 agrees at 12 bases. Germline V gene lookup returns CDR1 SEHNR and CDR2 FQNEAQ (reference sequence). Losses at the gene ends were 1 base for V and 5 bases for J; bases not matched to a gene: 12. This CDR3 contains 18 residues. The CDR3: CASSLEAGVLAGGNEQYF. The DNA of the CDR3 is TGTGCCAGCAGCTTAGAAGCTGGGGTGCTAGCGGGAGGGAACGAGCAGTACTTC.

This clonotype was found many times. The rearrangement joins TRBV6-2 or TRBV6-3 to TRBJ2-7, with 9 bases fitting TRBD1. Germline loops: CDR1 MNHEY, CDR2 SVGEGT. The CDR3 runs to 15 residues. Trimming cost V 7 bases and J 1 base; bases outside gene matches: 8. The CDR3 nucleotides are TGTGCCAGCATTACCGCGACAGGGGGTTCCTACGAGCAGTACTTC. Translation gives CASITATGGSYEQYF.

This clonotype was seen ten or more times. This chain uses TRBV6-2 or TRBV6-3 with TRBJ2-1; 10 bases align to TRBD2. V was clipped by 6 bases and J by 4 bases; unmatched bases: 6. This CDR3 has 15 amino acids. CDR1 is MNHEY, CDR2 SVGEGT, per germline. For the CDR3, the DNA is TGTGCCAGCAGCCCCAGCGGGGGGGCTTACAATGAGCAGTTCTTC. This translates into CASSPSGGAYNEQFF.

This clonotype has a count of ten or more. V usage is TRBV12-3 or TRBV12-4 and J usage is TRBJ1-4; D not resolved. CDR3 length: 12 residues. V dropped 6 bases and J dropped 13 bases, with 15 bases sitting between them. The CDR3 DNA is TGTGCCAGCAGCCCGGAGGCCTCTGGACTGTTTTTT. Translation gives CASSPEASGLFF.

On this clonotype itself: One base away lies a much larger clone, so this may be a sequencing read error. The rearrangement uses TRBV2 and TRBJ2-4; a possible D gene is TRBD2 (6 bases). V lost 5 bases to trimming and J lost 9 bases, with 17 bases between them. Germline CDR1 reads SNHLY; CDR2 reads FYNNEI. The CDR3 runs 14 residues. The DNA of the CDR3 is TGTGCCAGCAGTAGGGACTCTGGATTCACCATTCAGTACTTC. This gives the protein CASSRDSGFTIQYF. Filled out from reference TRBV2 and TRBJ2-4, the complete variable domain reads EPEVTQTPSHQVTQMGQEVILRCVPISNHLYFYWYRQILGQKVEFLVSFYNNEISEKSEIFDDQFSVERPDGSNFTLKIRSTKLEDSAMYFCASSRDSGFTIQYFGAGTRLSVL.

There are many counts of this clonotype. The V call is TRBV14, the J call TRBJ2-1; 7 nucleotides align to TRBD2. The CDR3 contains 18 residues. CDR1 is SGHDN, CDR2 FVKESK, per germline. V was pared by 4 bases and J by 4 bases, with 16 bases of the junction left unmatched. This CDR3 reads CASSLGGGLSAGYNEQFF. The CDR3 DNA reads as TGTGCCAGCAGCCTGGGGGGGGGATTATCAGCGGGATACAATGAGCAGTTCTTC.

This clonotype has a count of ten or more. In DNA, the CDR3 is TGCAGTGCTAGGCTTATGACAGATTACTATGGCTACACCTTC. Amino acids: CSARLMTDYYGYTF. This chain joins TRBV20-1 and TRBJ1-2; TRBD1 might be the D (5 bases). The germline V and J ends were trimmed by 3 bases and 3 bases, with 14 bases remaining between them. This CDR3 is 14 amino acids long. Germline V gene data show CDR1 as DFQATT and CDR2 as SNEGSKA (reference sequence).

The chain carries TRBV15 and TRBJ2-1; D perhaps matches TRBD2 (6 bases). V gave up 4 bases and J gave up 11 bases, with 15 bases separating them. In germline, CDR1 is LNHNV, CDR2 YYDKDF (reference sequence). This CDR3 contains 13 residues. The CDR3 sequence is CATSNLLAEKQFF. The CDR3 DNA reads TGTGCCACCAGCAACCTCTTAGCGGAGAAGCAGTTCTTC.

In its sample, this clonotype was seen many times. CDR3 sequence reads: CASSQGKGWGTEAFF. The CDR3 nucleotides are TGTGCCAGCAGCCAAGGAAAGGGGTGGGGCACTGAAGCTTTCTTT. V is TRBV3-1 and J is TRBJ1-1, with D possibly being TRBD1 (5 bases). Germline CDR1 is LGHDT and CDR2 is YNNKEL (reference sequence). The length of the CDR3 is 15 residues. V was trimmed by 1 base and J by 4 bases, leaving 13 bases between them.

A note on this clonotype: A read error may be the cause here, since a much bigger clone is one base away. The chain employs TRBV5-4 and TRBJ2-2, with D perhaps matching TRBD1 (6 bases). Trimming left V 4 bases short and J 9 bases short, with 13 bases between. The CDR3 is 13 residues long. Germline CDR1 reads SGHNT; CDR2 reads YYREEE (reference sequence). CDR3 DNA sequence: TGTGCCAGCAGCGTACAGGGATCCAGGGAGCTGTTTTTT. Protein: CASSVQGSRELFF. The complete variable domain, with remaining parts taken from reference TRBV5-4 and TRBJ2-2, reads ETGVTQSPTHLIKTRGQQVTLRCSSQSGHNTVSWYQQALGQGPQFIFQYYREEENGRGNFPPRFSGLQFPNYSSELNVNALELDDSALYLCASSVQGSRELFFGEGSRLTVL.

At least ten counts were recorded for this clonotype. This chain links TRBV10-3 with TRBJ2-1; D is perhaps TRBD2 (5 bases). Trimming pared 3 bases from V and 9 bases from J, leaving 15 bases between. This CDR3 has 14 residues. From germline, CDR1 is ENHRY and CDR2 SYGVKD. Written as DNA, the CDR3 is TGTGCCATCAGTGATCAAGCTAGCATTGGTGAGCAGTTCTTC. Translated: CAISDQASIGEQFF.

This clonotype was seen at least ten times. V usage is TRBV7-8 and J usage is TRBJ2-2; either TRBD1 or TRBD2 may fit D (7 bases each). Germline V gives CDR1 SGHVS, CDR2 FQNEAQ. V was clipped by 7 bases and J by 7 bases, with 13 bases between them. The CDR3 is 13 amino acids. The CDR3 spells CASTPGGVGELFF. CDR3 bases: TGTGCCAGCACCCCAGGGGGGGTCGGGGAGCTGTTTTTT.

For this clonotype: The junction departs from germline at one end; a sequencing error may be responsible. The V gene is TRBV7-2, the J gene TRBJ2-2; TRBD2 matches 10 bases. The V gene's germline CDR1 is SGHTA and CDR2 FQGNSA. The CDR3 covers 14 residues. The CDR3 DNA follows: TGTGCCGGCAGCTTTACTAGCGGGACCGGGGAGTTGTTTTTT. This encodes CAGSFTSGTGELFF.

In this sample, this clonotype turned up many times. Relative to the germline gene, one junction end is altered; a read error may explain this. The rearrangement links TRBV20-1 to TRBJ2-1; TRBD2 agrees at 9 bases. The CDR3 is made up of 15 amino acids. Germline CDR1 reads DFQATT; CDR2 reads SNEGSKA (reference sequence). As DNA, the CDR3 is TGCAGTGCCAGAGAAGCGGGGGGACTTTACAATGAGCAGTTCTTC. Its protein is CSAREAGGLYNEQFF.

The chain is built from TRBV5-5 and TRBJ2-7, with a possible D match to TRBD2 (5 bases). Germline CDR1 reads SGHKS; CDR2 reads YYEKEE (reference sequence). This CDR3 comprises 14 residues. V was pared by 2 bases and J by 0 bases, with 9 bases between. CDR3 region: CASSFEGYSYEQYF. The DNA for the CDR3 is TGTGCCAGCAGCTTTGAGGGATACTCCTACGAGCAGTACTTC. Complete variable domain (other parts from reference TRBV5-5 and TRBJ2-7): DAGVTQSPTHLIKTRGQQVTLRCSPISGHKSVSWYQQVLGQGPQFIFQYYEKEERGRGNFPDRFSARQFPNYSSELNVNALLLGDSALYLCASSFEGYSYEQYFGPGTRLTVT.

The rearrangement uses TRBV5-1 and TRBJ1-1; D perhaps matches TRBD1 (5 bases). CDR3 length: 15 residues. In germline, CDR1 is SGHRS, CDR2 YFSETQ. V shed 4 bases and J shed 2 bases, with 15 bases lying between them. In nucleotides, the CDR3 is TGCGCCAGCAGCGGGGGGGATCAGCGCAACACTGAAGCTTTCTTT. Amino acid sequence: CASSGGDQRNTEAFF.

This clonotype was recorded many times. This rearrangement joins TRBV7-9 to TRBJ2-1; 8 bases agree with TRBD2. V lost 1 base, J lost 0 bases, and 2 bases stayed unmatched. The CDR3 extends over 16 amino acids. Per germline, CDR1 SEHNR and CDR2 FQNEAQ (reference sequence). The chain's CDR3 is CASSLESGSSYNEQFF. As DNA, the CDR3 is TGTGCCAGCAGCTTAGAAAGCGGGAGCTCCTACAATGAGCAGTTCTTC.

A word on this clonotype: A much more abundant neighbour one base away suggests this may be a read error. The J gene is TRBJ1-1, the V gene TRBV27; 9 bases fit TRBD1. This CDR3 is 15 amino acids long. The V and J ends lost 8 bases and 0 bases, in that order; junction bases with no gene match: 7. Germline V gene lookup returns CDR1 MNHEY and CDR2 SMNVEV (reference sequence). The CDR3 here is CASPGQGHMNTEAFF. The CDR3 nucleotides read TGTGCCAGCCCGGGACAGGGTCACATGAACACTGAAGCTTTCTTT.

This clonotype was counted a few times. This chain connects TRBV3-1 to TRBJ2-5; D might be TRBD1 (6 bases). With 0 bases removed from V and 2 bases from J, the gap between germline ends came to 10 bases. The length of the CDR3 is 15 residues. CDR1 and CDR2 from the germline V gene are LGHDT and YNNKEL (reference sequence). In nucleotides, the CDR3 is TGTGCCAGCAGCCAAGACCCAGGGGAACAAGAGACCCAGTACTTC. Translation: CASSQDPGEQETQYF.

This clonotype was observed at least ten times. The chain uses TRBV12-3 or TRBV12-4 and TRBJ2-1; possible D gene TRBD2, 7 bases. V lost 6 bases to trimming and J lost 7 bases, with 19 bases between them. The CDR3 length is 15 residues. The CDR3 DNA follows: TGTGCCAGCAGCCCCCAGGGGAGCGGGACTAATGAGCAGTTCTTC. This translates into CASSPQGSGTNEQFF.

In its sample, this clonotype was seen many times. This chain uses TRBV9 with TRBJ2-3; either TRBD1 or TRBD2 may fit D (5 bases each). This CDR3 has 15 amino acids. Per the germline V gene, CDR1 is SGDLS and CDR2 is YYNGEE. V was clipped by 5 bases and J by 2 bases, with 15 bases between them. The CDR3 bases are TGTGCCAGCAGTCCTAGCAGGGTAACCACAGATACGCAGTATTTT. Protein product: CASSPSRVTTDTQYF.

This clonotype has ten or more counts. The chain carries TRBV25-1 and TRBJ1-1; TRBD1 agrees at 7 bases. Trimming cost V 2 bases and J 6 bases; bases outside gene matches: 6. The CDR3 is 14 amino acids. From germline, CDR1 is MGHDK and CDR2 SYGVNS. The CDR3: CASSERWQGAEAFF. The CDR3 DNA reads as TGTGCCAGCAGTGAACGGTGGCAGGGGGCTGAAGCTTTCTTT.

This clonotype was observed at least ten times. The chain has TRBV6-6 and TRBJ2-1, with 9 bases identical to TRBD1. The V segment lost 5 bases and the J segment 3 bases; nucleotides outside the gene matches: 5. The germline V gene encodes CDR1 MNHNY and CDR2 SVGAGI (reference sequence). The CDR3 extends over 15 amino acids. The CDR3: CASSKGQGGYNEQFF. In DNA form, the CDR3 reads TGTGCCAGCAGTAAGGGACAGGGTGGCTACAATGAGCAGTTCTTC.

This clonotype was recorded at least ten times. V usage is TRBV7-6 and J usage is TRBJ1-5; D is ambiguous. Trimming stripped 2 bases from V and 7 bases from J, with 9 bases between. Germline lookup yields CDR1 SGHVS and CDR2 FNYEAQ. The CDR3 is 13 residues long. CDR3 amino acids: CASSLNVDQPQHF. For the CDR3, the DNA is TGTGCCAGCAGCTTAAATGTGGACCAGCCCCAGCATTTT.

This chain links TRBV20-1 with TRBJ2-7; TRBD1 matches 7 bases. The CDR3 sequence is 16 residues long. In germline, CDR1 is DFQATT, CDR2 SNEGSKA (reference sequence). V was pared by 3 bases and J by 0 bases, with 11 bases of the junction left unmatched. Written as DNA, the CDR3 is TGCAGTGCTAGCCCCCTACAGGGGTTGGACTCCTACGAGCAGTACTTC. This translates into CSASPLQGLDSYEQYF.